These 4 T cell receptor beta chains were sequenced from one sample in a study of blood T cell repertoires in COVID-19 (dated by TCRdb to the early 2020s). The library was built by means of the immunoSEQ multiplex PCR assay. TCRdb took this table from immuneACCESS and kept in-frame rearrangements with V and J called. Such tables lack part of the clones; where checked against another copy, unresolved V genes explain under half of the gap, and the rest is unexplained. The sample data list fewer than 500,000 clones, and more than 75% of these were observed just once. The top ten hold about 0.89% of the sample. Sample: PBMCs or T cells enriched from blood (not recorded which). Receptors originate from a woman aged 30 to 39 with acute COVID-19.

The V gene is TRBV28, the J gene TRBJ2-3; D is unclear. The CDR3 covers 14 residues. V dropped 5 bases and J dropped 5 bases, with 14 bases sitting between them. Germline CDR1 is MDHEN and CDR2 is SYDVKM. CDR3 coding DNA: TGTGCCAGCAGTAAAGAGCCCGCGCTAGATACGCAGTATTTT. Its translation is CASSKEPALDTQYF.

This clone has only one observation. V usage is TRBV11-2 and J usage is TRBJ1-1; unclear D gene. CDR1 is SGHAT, CDR2 FQNNGV, per germline. The CDR3 is made up of 15 amino acids. The ends were cut back, 3 bases at V and 1 base at J, with 12 bases in the middle. This CDR3 is CASSLGPRKNTEAFF. The CDR3 nucleotides are TGTGCCAGCAGCTTGGGCCCCAGAAAGAACACTGAAGCTTTCTTT.

V and J are TRBV9 and TRBJ2-2; maybe TRBD2 (6 bases). V dropped 0 bases and J dropped 2 bases, with 14 bases sitting between them. Germline values: CDR1 SGDLS, CDR2 YYNGEE. The length of the CDR3 is 17 residues. The DNA of the CDR3 is TGTGCCAGCAGCGTAGTAGGGACTCGAATAAACACCGGGGAGCTGTTTTTT. Its protein is CASSVVGTRINTGELFF.

The chain recombines TRBV5-1 with TRBJ2-7; 7 bases fit TRBD1. This CDR3 spans 14 amino acids. The ends lost 3 bases at V and 5 bases at J; junction bases unmatched: 8. In germline, CDR1 is SGHRS, CDR2 YFSETQ. The CDR3 spells CASSSEGQIDEQYF. As DNA, the CDR3 is TGCGCCAGCAGCTCCGAGGGACAGATCGACGAGCAGTACTTC.